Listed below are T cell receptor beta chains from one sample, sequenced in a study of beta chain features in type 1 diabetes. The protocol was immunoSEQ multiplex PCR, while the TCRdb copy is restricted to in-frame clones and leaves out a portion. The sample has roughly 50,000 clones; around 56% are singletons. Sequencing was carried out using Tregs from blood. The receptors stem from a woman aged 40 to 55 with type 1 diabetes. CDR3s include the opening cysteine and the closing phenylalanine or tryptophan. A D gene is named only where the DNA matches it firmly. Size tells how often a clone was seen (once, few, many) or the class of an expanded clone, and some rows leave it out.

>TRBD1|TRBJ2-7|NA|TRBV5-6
TGTGCCAGCAGCTTGCGGCAGGGGGCCCCCTACGAGCAGTACTTC
CASSLRQGAPYEQYF
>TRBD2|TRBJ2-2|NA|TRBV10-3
TGTGCCATCACTAAACTAGCGGGAGGACTGAACACCGGGGAGCTGTTTTTT
CAITKLAGGLNTGELFF
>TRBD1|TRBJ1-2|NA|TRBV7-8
TGTGCCAGCAGCCCGGACAGGGATTATGGCTACACCTTC
CASSPDRDYGYTF
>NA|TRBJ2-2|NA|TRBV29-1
TGCAGCGTCAAGCCGCGGGGGGAGCTGTTTTTT
CSVKPRGELFF
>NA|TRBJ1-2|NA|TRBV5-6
TGTGCCAGCAGCTTGGGGGGGGGCGTTCAAGGCTACACCTTC
CASSLGGGVQGYTF
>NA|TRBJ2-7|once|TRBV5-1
TGCGCCAGCAGCCCTGGGTGGGCCAGGAACTCCTACGAGCAGTACTTC
CASSPGWARNSYEQYF
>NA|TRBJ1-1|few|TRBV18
TGTGCCAGCTCACCTGGCGGGGAAAACACTGAAGCTTTCTTT
CASSPGGENTEAFF
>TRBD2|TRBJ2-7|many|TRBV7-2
TGTGCCAGCAGCTCGAGGGGAGGGCTCGGCTACGAGCAGTACTTC
CASSSRGGLGYEQYF
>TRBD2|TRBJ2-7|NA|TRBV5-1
TGCGCCAGCAGCTTGGGTAGGACTAGCGGGATCTCCTACGAGCAGTACTTC
CASSLGRTSGISYEQYF
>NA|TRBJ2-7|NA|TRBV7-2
TGTGCCAGCAGCCGCACACCTACACCTGGATTCACCCTCAGGGACGAGCAGTACTTC
CASSRTPTPGFTLRDEQYF
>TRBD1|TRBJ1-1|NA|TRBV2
TGTGCCAGCAGGGAAGACAGGGGCTGGAGGGCTGAAGCTTTCTTT
CASREDRGWRAEAFF
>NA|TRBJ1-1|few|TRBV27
TGTGCCAGCAGTTTATCGCTCAGGGTGCCTAGAACTGAAGCTTTCTTT
CASSLSLRVPRTEAFF
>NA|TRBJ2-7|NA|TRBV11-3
TGTGCCAGCAGCTTAGAGGGAGACTACGAGCAGTACTTC
CASSLEGDYEQYF
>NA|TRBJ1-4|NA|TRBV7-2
TGTGCCAGCAGCTTATATTTTGCGGGGGCAACTAATGAAAAACTGTTTTTT
CASSLYFAGATNEKLFF
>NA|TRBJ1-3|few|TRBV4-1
TGCGCCAGCGTCGGGAGCTCTGGAAACACCATATATTTT
CASVGSSGNTIYF
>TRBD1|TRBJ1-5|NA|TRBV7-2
TGTGCCAGCAGCCCCGGACAGGGGGTGGGTCAGCCCCAGCATTTT
CASSPGQGVGQPQHF
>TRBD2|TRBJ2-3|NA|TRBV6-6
TGTGCCAGCAGTTTCGCTAGCGGGAGAACGGGAGATACGCAGTATTTT
CASSFASGRTGDTQYF
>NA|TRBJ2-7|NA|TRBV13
TGTGCCAGCAGCCGCCTGGGGGCAGGGGAAGGCTACGAGCAGTACTTC
CASSRLGAGEGYEQYF
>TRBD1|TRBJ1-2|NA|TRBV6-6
TGTGCCAGCAGCAGACAGGGAGAATATGATTATGGCTACACCTTC
CASSRQGEYDYGYTF
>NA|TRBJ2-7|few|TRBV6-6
TGTGCCAGCACGGGTGACTCCTACGAGCAGTACTTC
CASTGDSYEQYF
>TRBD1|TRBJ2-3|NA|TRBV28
TGTGCCAGCAGCCCCCCGGGACAGGGATCAGATACGCAGTATTTT
CASSPPGQGSDTQYF
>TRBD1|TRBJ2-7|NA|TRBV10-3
TGTGCCATCAGGACCGGGACAGGGGTGAACGAGCAGTACTTC
CAIRTGTGVNEQYF
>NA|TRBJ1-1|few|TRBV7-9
TGTGCCAGCAGCTTAGCGAACGGGGGTGGGAACACTGAAGCTTTCTTT
CASSLANGGGNTEAFF
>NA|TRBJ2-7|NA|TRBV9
TGTGCCAGCCCCGAACCGACAGTCCCCTACGAGCAGTACTTC
CASPEPTVPYEQYF
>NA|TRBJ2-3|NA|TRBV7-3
TGTGCCAGCAGCTTTAAAGGGGGAGATACGCAGTATTTT
CASSFKGGDTQYF
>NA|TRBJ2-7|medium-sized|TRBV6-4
TGTGCCAGCAGTGACCAGTACCCTTACGAGCAGTACTTC
CASSDQYPYEQYF
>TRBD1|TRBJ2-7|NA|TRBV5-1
TGCGCCAGCAGCTCCAGACAGGGGGCCGGCGAGCAGTACTTC
CASSSRQGAGEQYF
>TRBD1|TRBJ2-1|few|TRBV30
TGTGCCTGGAGTTCCGGACAGGTCTTATCCTCCTACAATGAGCAGTTCTTC
CAWSSGQVLSSYNEQFF
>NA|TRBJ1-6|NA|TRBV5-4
TGTGCCAGCAGCCGAGATTCACCCCTCCACTTT
CASSRDSPLHF
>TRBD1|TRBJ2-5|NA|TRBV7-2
TGTGCCAGCAGCCCAGACAGGGTTGGGGAGACCCAGTACTTC
CASSPDRVGETQYF
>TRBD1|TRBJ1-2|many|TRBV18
TGTGCCAGCTCCCCGACTGGGCAGGGGGCGAGTGGCTACACCTTC
CASSPTGQGASGYTF
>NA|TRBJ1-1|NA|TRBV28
TGTGCCAGCAGCAAGGCCGGGGGGGCCCACACTGAAGCTTTCTTT
CASSKAGGAHTEAFF
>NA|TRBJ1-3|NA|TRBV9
TGTGCCAGCAGCGACCGACAGTCAAGCTCTGGAAACACCATATATTTT
CASSDRQSSSGNTIYF
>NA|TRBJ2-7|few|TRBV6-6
TGTGCCAGCAGTCCAACCCCTAACTACGAGCAGTACTTC
CASSPTPNYEQYF
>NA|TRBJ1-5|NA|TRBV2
TGTGCCAGCAGCGGGGATACTCAGCCCCAGCATTTT
CASSGDTQPQHF
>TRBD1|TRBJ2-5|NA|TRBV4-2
TGTGCCAGCAGCTTCAGGGGGCCGGGAGAGACCCAGTACTTC
CASSFRGPGETQYF
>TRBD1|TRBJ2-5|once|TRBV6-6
TGTGCCAGCATCCCCGGACAGGCGGGAGAGACCCAGTACTTC
CASIPGQAGETQYF
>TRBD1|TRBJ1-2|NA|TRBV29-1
TGCAGCACGGGACAGGATGGCTACACCTTC
CSTGQDGYTF
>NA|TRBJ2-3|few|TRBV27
TGTGCCAGCAGTTTTCCTATCAGTCTGGGCGGGGTTGAGGATACGCAGTATTTT
CASSFPISLGGVEDTQYF
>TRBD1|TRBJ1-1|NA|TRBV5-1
TGCGCCAGCAGCTTTGCCCCGGGACAGTTGAACACTGAAGCTTTCTTT
CASSFAPGQLNTEAFF